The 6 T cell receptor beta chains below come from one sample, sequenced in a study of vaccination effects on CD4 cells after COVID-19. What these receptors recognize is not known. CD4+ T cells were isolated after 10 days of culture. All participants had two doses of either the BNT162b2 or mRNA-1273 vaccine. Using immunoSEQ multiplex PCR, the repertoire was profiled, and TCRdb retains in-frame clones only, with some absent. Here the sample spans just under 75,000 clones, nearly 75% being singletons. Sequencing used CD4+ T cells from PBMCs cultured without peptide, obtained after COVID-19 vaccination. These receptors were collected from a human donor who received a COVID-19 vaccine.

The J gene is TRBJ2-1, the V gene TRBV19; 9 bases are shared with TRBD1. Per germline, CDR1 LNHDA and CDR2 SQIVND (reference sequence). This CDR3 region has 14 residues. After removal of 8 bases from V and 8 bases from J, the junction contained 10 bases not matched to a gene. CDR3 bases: TGTGCCAGTCGGACAGGGGCCGCGGCTGATGAGCAGTTCTTC. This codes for CASRTGAAADEQFF.

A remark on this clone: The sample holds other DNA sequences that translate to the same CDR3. CDR3 nucleotide sequence: TGCGCCAGCAGCTTGGGACAGGAGACCCAGTACTTC. Translation gives CASSLGQETQYF. The rearrangement links TRBV5-1 to TRBJ2-5; the D gene is possibly TRBD1 (5 bases). Germline loops: CDR1 SGHRS, CDR2 YFSETQ. This CDR3 contains 12 residues. V lost 0 bases and J 5 bases, leaving 5 bases between the germline ends.

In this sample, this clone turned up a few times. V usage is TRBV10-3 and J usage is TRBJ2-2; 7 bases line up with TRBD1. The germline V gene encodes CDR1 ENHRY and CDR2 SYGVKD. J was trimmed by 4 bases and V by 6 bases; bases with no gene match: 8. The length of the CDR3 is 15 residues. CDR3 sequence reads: CAIRTPGGPTGELFF. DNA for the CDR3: TGTGCCATCAGGACCCCAGGGGGTCCCACCGGGGAGCTGTTTTTT.

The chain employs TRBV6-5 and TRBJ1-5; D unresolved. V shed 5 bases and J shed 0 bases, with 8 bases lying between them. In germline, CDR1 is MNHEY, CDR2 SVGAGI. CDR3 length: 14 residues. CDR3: CASSRGNSNQPQHF. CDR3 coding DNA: TGTGCCAGCAGTCGTGGGAATAGCAATCAGCCCCAGCATTTT.

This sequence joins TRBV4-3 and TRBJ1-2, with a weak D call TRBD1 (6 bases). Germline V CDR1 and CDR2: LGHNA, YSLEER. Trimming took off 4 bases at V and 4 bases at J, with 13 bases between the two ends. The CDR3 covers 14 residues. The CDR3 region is CASSLNREFYGYTF. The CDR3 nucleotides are TGCGCCAGCAGCCTAAACAGGGAGTTCTATGGCTACACCTTC.

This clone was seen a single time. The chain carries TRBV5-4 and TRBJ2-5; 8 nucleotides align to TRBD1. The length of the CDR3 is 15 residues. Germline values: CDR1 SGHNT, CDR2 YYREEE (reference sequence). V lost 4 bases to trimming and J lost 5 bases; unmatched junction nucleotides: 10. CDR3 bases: TGTGCCAGCAGCCCAGGGGGCGCGGGCGTGGAGACCCAGTACTTC. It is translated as CASSPGGAGVETQYF.